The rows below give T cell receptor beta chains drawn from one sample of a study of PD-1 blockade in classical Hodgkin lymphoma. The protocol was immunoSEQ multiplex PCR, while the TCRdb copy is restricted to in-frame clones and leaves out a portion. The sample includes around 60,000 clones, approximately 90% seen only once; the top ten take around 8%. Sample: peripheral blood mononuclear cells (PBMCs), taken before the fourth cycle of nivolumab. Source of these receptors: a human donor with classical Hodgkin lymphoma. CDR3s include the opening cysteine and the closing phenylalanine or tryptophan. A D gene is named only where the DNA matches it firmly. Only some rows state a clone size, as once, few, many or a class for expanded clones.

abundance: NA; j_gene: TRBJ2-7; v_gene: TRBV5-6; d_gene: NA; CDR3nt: TGTGCCAGCAGCTTGGCCGAGGTTCCCACCTACGAGCAGTACTTC; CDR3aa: CASSLAEVPTYEQYF
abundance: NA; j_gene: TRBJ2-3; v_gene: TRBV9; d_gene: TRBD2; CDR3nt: TGTGCCAGCAGCGTGCGGGGACTAGCGGGAATCACAGATACGCAGTATTTT; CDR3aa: CASSVRGLAGITDTQYF
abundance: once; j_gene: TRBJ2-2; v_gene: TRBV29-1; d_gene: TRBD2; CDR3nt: TGCAGCCCTGACAGAAGCGGGATTTGTAAAGCGAACACCGGGGAGCTGTTTTTT; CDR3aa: CSPDRSGICKANTGELFF
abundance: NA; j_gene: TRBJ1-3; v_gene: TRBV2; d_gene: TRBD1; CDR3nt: TGTGCCAGCAGACCAGGGGGAGGGGCTGGAAACACCATATATTTT; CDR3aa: CASRPGGGAGNTIYF
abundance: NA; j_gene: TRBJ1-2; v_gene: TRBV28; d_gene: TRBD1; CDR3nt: TGTGCCAGCAGTTTATCGGACAGGGCTGGCTACACCTTC; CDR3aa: CASSLSDRAGYTF
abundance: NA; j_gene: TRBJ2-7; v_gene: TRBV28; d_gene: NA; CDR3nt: TGTGCCAGCGTCGGAGGGGGGACCCCCTACGAGCAGTACTTC; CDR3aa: CASVGGGTPYEQYF
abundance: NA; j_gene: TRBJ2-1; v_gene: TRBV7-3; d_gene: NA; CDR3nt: TGTGCCAGCAGCTCGGGACTCCTCTACAATGAGCAGTTCTTC; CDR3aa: CASSSGLLYNEQFF
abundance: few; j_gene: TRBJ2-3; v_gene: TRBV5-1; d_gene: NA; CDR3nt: TGCGCCAGCATGCGCGCGGGATCTAGCACAGATACGCAGTATTTT; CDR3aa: CASMRAGSSTDTQYF
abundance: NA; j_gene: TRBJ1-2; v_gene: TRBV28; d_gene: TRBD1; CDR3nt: TGTGCCAGCAGGGACCGGGACAGCTATGGCTACACCTTC; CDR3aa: CASRDRDSYGYTF
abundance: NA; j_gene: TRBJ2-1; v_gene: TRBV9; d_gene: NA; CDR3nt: TGTGCCAGCAGCGTGGGATCGTTCGGGTACAATGAGCAGTTCTTC; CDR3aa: CASSVGSFGYNEQFF
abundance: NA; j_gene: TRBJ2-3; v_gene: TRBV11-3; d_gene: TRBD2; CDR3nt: TGTGCCAGCAGCTTTAGCGGGAGCACAGATACGCAGTATTTT; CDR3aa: CASSFSGSTDTQYF
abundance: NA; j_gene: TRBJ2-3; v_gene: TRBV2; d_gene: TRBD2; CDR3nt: TGTGCCAGCAGTGTTTCGCTAGCGGGGGGCACAGATACGCAGTATTTT; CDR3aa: CASSVSLAGGTDTQYF
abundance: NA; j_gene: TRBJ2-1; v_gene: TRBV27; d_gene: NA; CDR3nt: TGTGCCAGCAGTTCGCCCCCGGATGAGCAGTTCTTC; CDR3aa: CASSSPPDEQFF
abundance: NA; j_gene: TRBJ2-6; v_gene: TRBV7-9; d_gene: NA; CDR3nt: TGTGCCAGCAGGTCGTCCGGGGCCAACGTCCTGACTTTC; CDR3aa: CASRSSGANVLTF
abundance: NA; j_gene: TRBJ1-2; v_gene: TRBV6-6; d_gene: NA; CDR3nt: TGTGCCAGCAGCCTCGGGGGGGCAGATTATGGCTACACCTTC; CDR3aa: CASSLGGADYGYTF
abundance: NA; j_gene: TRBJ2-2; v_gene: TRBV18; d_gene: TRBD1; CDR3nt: TGTGCCAGCTCCCCTCCCGGGACAGGGGACTCCGGGGAGCTGTTTTTT; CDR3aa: CASSPPGTGDSGELFF
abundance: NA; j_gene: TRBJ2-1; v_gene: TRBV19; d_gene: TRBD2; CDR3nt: TGTGCCAGTAGTATCGAGCGGGGGGCCCGCTCCTACAATGAGCAGTTCTTC; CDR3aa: CASSIERGARSYNEQFF
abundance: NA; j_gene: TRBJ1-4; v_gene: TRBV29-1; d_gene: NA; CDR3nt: TGCAGCGTTGACGAGGGCAGGGAACTGTTTTTT; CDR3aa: CSVDEGRELFF
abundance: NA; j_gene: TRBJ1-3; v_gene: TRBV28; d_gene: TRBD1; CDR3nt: TGTGCCAGCAGTTCGATGATGGACAGGAGCTCTGGAAACACCATATATTTT; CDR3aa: CASSSMMDRSSGNTIYF
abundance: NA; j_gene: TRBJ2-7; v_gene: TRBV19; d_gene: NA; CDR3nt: TGTGCCAGTAGTATACGGGCGGGGCAGGGGGCCTACGAGCAGTACTTC; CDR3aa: CASSIRAGQGAYEQYF
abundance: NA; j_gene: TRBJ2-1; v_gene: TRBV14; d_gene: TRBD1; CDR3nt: TGTGCCAGCAGCCCGGGACAGTATAGTGAGCAGTTCTTC; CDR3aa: CASSPGQYSEQFF
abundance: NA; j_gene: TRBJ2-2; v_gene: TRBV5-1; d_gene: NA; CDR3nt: TGCGCCAGCAGCGCGGAAGGTCTCACCGGGGAGCTGTTTTTT; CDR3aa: CASSAEGLTGELFF
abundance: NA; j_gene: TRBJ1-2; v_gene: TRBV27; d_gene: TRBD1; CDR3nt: TGTGCCAGCAGCTATACAGGGGGCTGGGGCTACACCTTC; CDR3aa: CASSYTGGWGYTF
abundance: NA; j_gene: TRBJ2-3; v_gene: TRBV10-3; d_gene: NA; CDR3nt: TGTGCCATCAACGACAACACAGATACGCAGTATTTT; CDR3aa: CAINDNTDTQYF
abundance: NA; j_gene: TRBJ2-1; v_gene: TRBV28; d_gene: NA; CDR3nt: TGTGCCAGCAGTTTGGGAGAAAGCTCCTACAATGAGCAGTTCTTC; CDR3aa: CASSLGESSYNEQFF